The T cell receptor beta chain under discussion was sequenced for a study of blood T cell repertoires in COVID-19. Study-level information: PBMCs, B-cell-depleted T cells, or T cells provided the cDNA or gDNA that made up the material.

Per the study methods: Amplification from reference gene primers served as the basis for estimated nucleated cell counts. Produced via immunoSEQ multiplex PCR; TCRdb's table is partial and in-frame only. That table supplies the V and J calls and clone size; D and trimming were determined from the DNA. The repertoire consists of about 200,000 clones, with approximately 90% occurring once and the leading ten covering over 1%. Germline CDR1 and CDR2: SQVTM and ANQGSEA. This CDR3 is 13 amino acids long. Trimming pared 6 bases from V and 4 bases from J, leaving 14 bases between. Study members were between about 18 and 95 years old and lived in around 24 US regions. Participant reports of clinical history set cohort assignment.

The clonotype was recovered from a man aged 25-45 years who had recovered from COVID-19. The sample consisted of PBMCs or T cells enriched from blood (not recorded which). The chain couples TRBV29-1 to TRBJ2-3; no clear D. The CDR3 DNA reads TGCAGCGTAGCGAACCTTAGGCCAGATACGCAGTATTTT. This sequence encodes CSVANLRPDTQYF.